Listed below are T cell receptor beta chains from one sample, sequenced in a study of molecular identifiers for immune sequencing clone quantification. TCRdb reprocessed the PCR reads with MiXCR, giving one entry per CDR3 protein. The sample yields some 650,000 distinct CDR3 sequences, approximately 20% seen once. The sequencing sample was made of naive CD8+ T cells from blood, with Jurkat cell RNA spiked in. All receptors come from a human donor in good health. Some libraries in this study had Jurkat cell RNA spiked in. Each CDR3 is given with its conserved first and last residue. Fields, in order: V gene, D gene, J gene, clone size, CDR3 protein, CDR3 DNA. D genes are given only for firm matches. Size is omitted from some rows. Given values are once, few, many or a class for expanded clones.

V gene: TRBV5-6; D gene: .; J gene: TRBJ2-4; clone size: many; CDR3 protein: CASSLEGSGKNIQYF; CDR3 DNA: TGTGCCAGCAGCTTGGAAGGGTCTGGCAAAAACATTCAGTACTTC
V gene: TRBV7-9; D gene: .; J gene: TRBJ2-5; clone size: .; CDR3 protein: CASSSDRPQETQYF; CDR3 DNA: TGTGCCAGCAGCTCGGACAGACCCCAGGAGACCCAGTACTTC
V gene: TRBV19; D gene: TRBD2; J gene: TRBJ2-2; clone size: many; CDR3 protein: CASSPGGGRSTGELFF; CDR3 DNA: TGTGCCAGTAGTCCGGGCGGGGGTCGGTCCACCGGGGAGCTGTTTTTT
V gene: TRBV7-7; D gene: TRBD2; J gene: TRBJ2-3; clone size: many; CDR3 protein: CASSAGLYSDTQYF; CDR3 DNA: TGTGCTAGCAGCGCGGGACTATATTCAGATACGCAGTATTTT
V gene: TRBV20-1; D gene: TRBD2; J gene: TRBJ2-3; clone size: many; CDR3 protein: CSASGRGRSTDTQYF; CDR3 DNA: TGCAGTGCTAGCGGGCGGGGGAGATCCACAGATACGCAGTATTTT
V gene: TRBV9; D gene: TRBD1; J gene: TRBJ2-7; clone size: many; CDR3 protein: CASSVALTGDTYEQYF; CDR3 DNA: TGTGCCAGCAGCGTAGCCCTGACAGGGGACACCTACGAGCAGTACTTC
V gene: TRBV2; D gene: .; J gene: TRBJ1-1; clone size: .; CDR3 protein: CASSDRDDTEAYF; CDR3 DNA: TGTGCCAGCAGTGACCGGGACGACACTGAAGCTTACTTT
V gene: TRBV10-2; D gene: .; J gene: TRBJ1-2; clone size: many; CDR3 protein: CASSDARLHGYGYTF; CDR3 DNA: TGCGCCAGCAGTGATGCCAGACTTCACGGCTATGGCTACACCTTC
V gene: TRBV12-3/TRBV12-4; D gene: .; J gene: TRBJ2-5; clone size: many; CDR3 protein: CASTGTFVGQETQYF; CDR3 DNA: TGTGCCAGCACTGGGACATTTGTTGGCCAAGAGACCCAGTACTTC
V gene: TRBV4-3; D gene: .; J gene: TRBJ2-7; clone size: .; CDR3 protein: CASSQGPTSYEQYF; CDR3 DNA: TGCGCCAGCAGCCAAGGGCCCACTTCCTACGAGCAGTACTTC
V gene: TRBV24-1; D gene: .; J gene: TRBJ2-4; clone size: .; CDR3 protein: CATSLGGLVHIQYF; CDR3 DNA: TGTGCCACCAGTTTGGGGGGTCTGGTACACATTCAGTACTTC
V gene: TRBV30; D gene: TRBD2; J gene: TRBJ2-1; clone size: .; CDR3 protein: CAWDPSGAGTMGVEFF; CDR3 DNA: TGTGCCTGGGACCCTTCAGGAGCCGGGACTATGGGTGTCGAGTTCTTC
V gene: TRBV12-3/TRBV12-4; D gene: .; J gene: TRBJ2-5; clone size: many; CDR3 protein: CASSSRDGQETQYF; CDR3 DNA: TGTGCCAGCAGTTCCCGGGACGGCCAAGAGACCCAGTACTTC
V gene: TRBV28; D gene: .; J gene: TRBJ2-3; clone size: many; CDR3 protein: CASRGFTSADTQYF; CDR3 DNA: TGTGCCAGCAGGGGATTTACCAGCGCAGATACGCAGTATTTT
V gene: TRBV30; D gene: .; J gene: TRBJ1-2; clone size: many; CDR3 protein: CAWTGPVANYGYTF; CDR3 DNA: TGTGCCTGGACAGGGCCGGTGGCTAACTATGGCTACACCTTC
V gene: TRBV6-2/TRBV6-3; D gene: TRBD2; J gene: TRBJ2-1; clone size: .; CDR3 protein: CASSYSVGSGGAYNEQFF; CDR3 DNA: TGTGCCAGCAGTTACTCGGTTGGTAGCGGGGGGGCCTACAATGAGCAGTTCTTC
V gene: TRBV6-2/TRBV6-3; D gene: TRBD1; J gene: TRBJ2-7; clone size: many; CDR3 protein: CATNLRDRTYEQYF; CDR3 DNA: TGTGCCACGAATCTCCGGGACAGGACCTACGAGCAGTACTTC
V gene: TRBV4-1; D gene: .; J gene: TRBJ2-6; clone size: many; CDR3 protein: CASSHFVDGGGPANVLTF; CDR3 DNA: TGCGCCAGCAGCCACTTCGTTGACGGAGGGGGTCCGGCCAACGTCCTGACTTTC
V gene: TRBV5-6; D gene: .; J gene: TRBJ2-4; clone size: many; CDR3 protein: CASSLRGTSGPKNIQYF; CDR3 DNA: TGTGCCAGCAGCTTGAGGGGGACCAGCGGGCCCAAAAACATTCAGTACTTC
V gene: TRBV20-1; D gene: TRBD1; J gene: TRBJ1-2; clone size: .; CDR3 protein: CSAREDRVRSYGYTF; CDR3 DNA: TGCAGTGCTAGAGAGGACAGGGTTAGGTCCTATGGCTACACCTTC
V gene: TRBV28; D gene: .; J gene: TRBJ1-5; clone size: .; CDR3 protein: CASSSLPLPPRPQHF; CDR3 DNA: TGTGCCAGCAGTTCACTACCCCTCCCGCCTCGGCCCCAGCATTTT
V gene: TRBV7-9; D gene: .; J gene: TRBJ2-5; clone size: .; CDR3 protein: CAGSFRETQYF; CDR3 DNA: TGTGCCGGCAGCTTTAGAGAGACCCAGTACTTC
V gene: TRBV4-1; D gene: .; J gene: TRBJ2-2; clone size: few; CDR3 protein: CASSQDPLHTGELFF; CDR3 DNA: TGCGCCAGCAGCCAAGACCCACTGCACACCGGGGAGCTGTTTTTT
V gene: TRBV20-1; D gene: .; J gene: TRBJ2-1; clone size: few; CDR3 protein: CSAPRYNEQFF; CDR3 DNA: TGCAGTGCTCCCCGGTACAATGAGCAGTTCTTC
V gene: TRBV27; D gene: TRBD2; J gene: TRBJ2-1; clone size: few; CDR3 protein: CASRLGGGASYNEQFF; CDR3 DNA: TGTGCCAGCAGGCTTGGCGGGGGGGCCTCGTACAATGAGCAGTTCTTC
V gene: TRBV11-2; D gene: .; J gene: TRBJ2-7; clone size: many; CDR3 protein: CASNSLQGRDEQYF; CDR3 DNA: TGTGCCAGCAACTCCCTTCAGGGGAGAGACGAGCAGTACTTC
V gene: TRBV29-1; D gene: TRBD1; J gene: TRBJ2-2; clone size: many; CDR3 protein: CSATGSTGELFF; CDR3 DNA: TGCAGCGCGACAGGGTCTACCGGGGAGCTGTTTTTT
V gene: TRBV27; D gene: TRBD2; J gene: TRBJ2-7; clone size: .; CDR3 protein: CASSTQTSGRHSYEQYF; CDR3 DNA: TGTGCCAGCAGTACCCAGACTAGCGGGCGACATTCCTACGAGCAGTACTTC
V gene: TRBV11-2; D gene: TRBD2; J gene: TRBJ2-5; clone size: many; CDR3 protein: CASSLYPPLLLAGRQQETQYF; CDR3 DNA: TGTGCCAGCAGCTTATATCCCCCCTTGCTTTTAGCGGGACGGCAACAAGAGACCCAGTACTTC
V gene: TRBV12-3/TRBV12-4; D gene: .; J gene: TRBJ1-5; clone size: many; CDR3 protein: CASRQGGVNQPQHF; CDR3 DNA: TGTGCCAGCAGACAGGGTGGAGTGAATCAGCCCCAGCATTTT
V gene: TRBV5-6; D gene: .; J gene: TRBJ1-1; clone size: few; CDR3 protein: CASSLVTDEAFF; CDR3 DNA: TGTGCCAGCAGCTTGGTAACAGATGAAGCTTTCTTT
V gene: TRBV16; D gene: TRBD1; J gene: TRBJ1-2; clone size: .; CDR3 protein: CASSPTGTGGYGYTF; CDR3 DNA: TGTGCCAGCAGCCCTACCGGGACAGGGGGCTATGGCTACACCTTC
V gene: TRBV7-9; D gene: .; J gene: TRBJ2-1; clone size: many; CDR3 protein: CASGYGSNEQFF; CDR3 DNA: TGTGCCAGCGGGTACGGGTCGAATGAGCAGTTCTTC
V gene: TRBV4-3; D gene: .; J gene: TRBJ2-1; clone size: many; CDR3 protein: CASSQDKRSNEQFF; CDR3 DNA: TGCGCCAGCAGCCAAGATAAAAGGAGCAATGAGCAGTTCTTC
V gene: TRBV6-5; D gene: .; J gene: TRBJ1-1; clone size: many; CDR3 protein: CASSSSPGLGTEAFF; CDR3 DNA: TGTGCCAGCAGTTCAAGCCCAGGGCTGGGCACTGAAGCTTTCTTT
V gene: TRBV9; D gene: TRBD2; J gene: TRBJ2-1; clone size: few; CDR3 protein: CASSALAGGGDEQFF; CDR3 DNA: TGTGCCAGCAGCGCGTTAGCGGGAGGGGGAGATGAGCAGTTCTTC
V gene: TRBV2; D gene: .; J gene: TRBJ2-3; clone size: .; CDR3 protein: CASSELADSTGTQYF; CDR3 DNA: TGTGCCAGCAGTGAACTAGCGGACAGCACAGGTACGCAGTATTTT
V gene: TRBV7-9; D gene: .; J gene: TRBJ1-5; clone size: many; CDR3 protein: CASSTGAGRGQPQHF; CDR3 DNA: TGTGCCAGCAGCACTGGGGCAGGACGAGGTCAGCCCCAGCATTTT
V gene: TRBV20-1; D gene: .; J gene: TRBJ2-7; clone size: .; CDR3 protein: CSARDRDKGYEQYF; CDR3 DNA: TGCAGTGCTAGAGATAGGGACAAGGGCTACGAGCAGTACTTC
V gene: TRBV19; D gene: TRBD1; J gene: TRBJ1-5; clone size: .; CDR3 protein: CASSIGDRGLKPQHF; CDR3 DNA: TGTGCCAGTAGTATAGGGGACAGGGGGCTGAAGCCCCAGCATTTT
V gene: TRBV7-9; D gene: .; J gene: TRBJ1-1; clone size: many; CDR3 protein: CASSLEAGMNTEAFF; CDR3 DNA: TGTGCCAGCAGCTTAGAAGCAGGGATGAACACTGAAGCTTTCTTT
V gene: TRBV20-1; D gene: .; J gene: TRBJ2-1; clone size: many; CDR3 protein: CSARPSPGVLDEQFF; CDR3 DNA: TGCAGTGCTAGACCCTCTCCGGGGGTCTTGGATGAGCAGTTCTTC
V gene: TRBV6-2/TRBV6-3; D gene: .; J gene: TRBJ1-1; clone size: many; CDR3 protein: CASSPLWDTEAFF; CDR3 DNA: TGTGCCAGCAGCCCACTTTGGGACACTGAAGCTTTCTTT
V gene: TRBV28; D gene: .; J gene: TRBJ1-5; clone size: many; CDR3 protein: CASSKDVYSNQPQHF; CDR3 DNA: TGTGCCAGCAGTAAAGACGTGTATAGCAATCAGCCCCAGCATTTT
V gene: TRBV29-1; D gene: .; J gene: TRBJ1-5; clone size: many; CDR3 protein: CSVAPGSNQPQHF; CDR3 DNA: TGCAGCGTGGCCCCCGGGAGCAATCAGCCCCAGCATTTT
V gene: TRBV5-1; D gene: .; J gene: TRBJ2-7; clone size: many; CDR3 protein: CASSFTGALHEQYF; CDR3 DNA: TGCGCCAGCAGCTTTACGGGCGCCTTGCACGAGCAGTACTTC
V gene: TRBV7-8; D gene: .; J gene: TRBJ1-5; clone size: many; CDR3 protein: CASTQGTQPQHF; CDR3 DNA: TGTGCCAGCACCCAGGGAACTCAGCCCCAGCATTTT
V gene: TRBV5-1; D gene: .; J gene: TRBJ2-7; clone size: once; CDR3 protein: CASSFGVSYEQCF; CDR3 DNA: TGCGCCAGCAGCTTTGGGGTATCGTACGAGCAGTGCTTC
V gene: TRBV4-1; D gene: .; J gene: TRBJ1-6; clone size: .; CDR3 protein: CASSQDPRVPSPLHF; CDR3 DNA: TGCGCCAGCAGCCAAGATCCCCGGGTACCTTCACCCCTCCACTTT
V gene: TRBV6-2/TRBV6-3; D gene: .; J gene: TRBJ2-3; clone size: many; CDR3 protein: CASSYSTATTGIPDTQYF; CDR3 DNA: TGTGCCAGCAGTTACTCCACTGCCACCACAGGGATCCCAGATACGCAGTATTTT